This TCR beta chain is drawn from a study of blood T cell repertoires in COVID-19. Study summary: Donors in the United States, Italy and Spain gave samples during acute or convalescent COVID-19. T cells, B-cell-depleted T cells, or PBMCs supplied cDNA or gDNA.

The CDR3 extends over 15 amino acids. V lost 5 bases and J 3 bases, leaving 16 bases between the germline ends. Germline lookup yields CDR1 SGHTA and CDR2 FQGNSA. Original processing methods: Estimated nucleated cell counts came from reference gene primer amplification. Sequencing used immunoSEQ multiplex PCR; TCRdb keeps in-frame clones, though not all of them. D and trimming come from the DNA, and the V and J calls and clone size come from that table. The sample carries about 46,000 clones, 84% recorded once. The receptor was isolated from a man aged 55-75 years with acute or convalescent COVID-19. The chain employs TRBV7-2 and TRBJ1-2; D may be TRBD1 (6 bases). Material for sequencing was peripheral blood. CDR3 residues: CASSPNYRVDYGYTF. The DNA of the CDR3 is TGTGCCAGCAGCCCGAATTACAGGGTGGACTATGGCTACACCTTC.